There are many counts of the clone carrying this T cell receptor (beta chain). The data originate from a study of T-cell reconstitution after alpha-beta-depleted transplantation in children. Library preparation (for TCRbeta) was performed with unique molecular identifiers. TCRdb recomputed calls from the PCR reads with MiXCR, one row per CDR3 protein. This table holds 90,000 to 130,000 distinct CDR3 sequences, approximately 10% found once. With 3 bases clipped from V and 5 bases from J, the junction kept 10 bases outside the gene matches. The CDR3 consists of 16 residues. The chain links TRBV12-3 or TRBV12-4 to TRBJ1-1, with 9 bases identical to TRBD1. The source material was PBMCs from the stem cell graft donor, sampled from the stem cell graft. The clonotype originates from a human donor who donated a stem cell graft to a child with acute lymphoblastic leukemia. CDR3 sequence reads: CASSFPGTGRRTEAFF. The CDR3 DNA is TGTGCCAGCAGTTTCCCCGGGACAGGGAGGAGGACTGAAGCTTTCTTT.